The TCR beta chain under discussion was sequenced for a study of cytomegalovirus exposure and HLA in healthy donors. Broader study findings: Only CMV serostatus was available as immune exposure information. Among the most significant clusters, several appeared linked to common viral pathogens in a later analysis. TCR beta sequences reportedly predicted most subjects' HLA-A and HLA-B alleles accurately.

A single count supports this clone. Its antigen is currently unknown. This PCR relied on a set of 60 Vbeta primers and 13 Jbeta primers. Profiling relied on immunoSEQ multiplex PCR, and the TCRdb table lists in-frame clones only, not all of them. This sample has about 140,000 clones; around 80% occur once, and the top ten carry 8.8%. The CDR3 spans 14 residues. Germline CDR1 SGDLS, CDR2 YYNGEE. V was trimmed by 3 bases and J by 0 bases, leaving 10 bases between them. The chain couples TRBV9 to TRBJ2-7; possible D gene TRBD1, 5 bases. This sequence was found in a woman aged 50 to 60 in good health and CMV-seropositive. Sequencing was carried out using PBMCs. The CDR3 bases are TGTGCCAGCAGCGCTCGACAGTTCTCCTACGAGCAGTACTTC. Amino acid sequence: CASSARQFSYEQYF. The variable domain in full, completed from reference TRBV9 and TRBJ2-7, reads DSGVTQTPKHLITATGQRVTLRCSPRSGDLSVYWYQQSLDQGLQFLIQYYNGEERAKGNILERFSAQQFPDLHSELNLSSLELGDSALYFCASSARQFSYEQYFGPGTRLTVT.